This T cell receptor beta chain was identified during a study of cytomegalovirus exposure and HLA in healthy donors (dated by TCRdb to 2015 to 2018). The study in broad terms: In an earlier analysis of under 750 of the donors, about 270 Gb of sequence data and 120 million or so unique TCR beta sequences from roughly 180 million T cells were reported. Approximately 300 gigabases of sequencing data and around 85 million unique TCR sequences made up an early release that covered about 640 HLA-typed donors. Of the roughly 410 genotyped donors, 75% to 85% were placed in the genetic ancestry cluster associated with self-reported Caucasian donors. The aim of the study was to test whether cataloging public T cell receptors could identify signatures of past pathogen exposure. The study profiled the T cell repertoires of some 610 subjects by immunosequencing and related them to cytomegalovirus serostatus. Besides the first cohort of around 700 subjects, a separate validation cohort made up of roughly 130 different subjects was used. The study combined high-throughput TCR immunosequencing, statistical association of individual TCRs with disease status, and machine learning to predict cytomegalovirus infection status. A later analysis re-analyzed previously published TCR beta repertoires from several hundred donors and added high-resolution HLA genotyping to study TCR occurrence patterns. In the later analysis, no new phenotypic data were used to find candidate immune exposures; instead, reliance was placed on TCR beta sequences and their occurrence across donors. To decide whether each TCR beta V gene segment behaved as functional or pseudogenic, an earlier analysis of 587 of the donors relied on high-throughput TCR beta sequencing. Donor age, sex, ethnicity and CMV serostatus were compiled alongside the repertoire data. A later genetic analysis used genome-wide SNP genotypes for about 55% of the 666 donors, treating that subset as a discovery cohort. Every repertoire in the discovery cohort had been generated on one and the same sequencing platform. HLA typing included class I and class II loci at four-digit resolution. The number of typed donors differed by locus: about 620-640 for A, B, C, DRB1 and DQB1; approximately 520 for DQA1; approximately 610 for DPA1; and 400 to 480 for DPB1. Roughly five DR-DQ haplotypes were treated as single units for association and clustering because of strong linkage in the cohort. Across 398 genotyped donors of the cohort, an average of approximately 220,000 unique TCR beta nucleotide sequences per donor were sequenced, and about a sixth of those sequences were non-productive.

What the work shows at the level of the full study, not this receptor alone: This cohort had only TCR beta chains sequenced, and the lack of alpha or paired-chain data limited which features could be detected. In both the original and validation cohorts, the classifier was reported to diagnose cytomegalovirus status with high specificity and sensitivity. Correlated functional status among segregating V segments might be attributable to linkage disequilibrium, but an unknown experimental factor could not be ruled out. In a later analysis, HLA-associated TCR beta chains were found to be more clonally expanded and to have lower generation probabilities than equally common non-associated chains. A later genetic analysis reported fewer N-insertions in productive TCRs among donors in an Asian-associated ancestry cluster than the roughly 690-donor mean. In a later analysis, several top co-occurrence clusters were reported to appear linked to parvovirus B19, influenza, CMV and Epstein-Barr virus. Sequencing depth was assumed to be roughly uniform across donors in the presence/absence analyses, though that assumption may not hold. The authors suggested that the approach could potentially be generalized to other disease states and immunological phenotypes. An earlier analysis of around 540 of the donors showed that most TCR beta V segments appeared in productive rearrangements either about 87% or about 30% of the time, which broadly matched IMGT annotations. Seventeen rarely observed V segments, including chromosome 9 orphons, were excluded from the earlier analysis of a few hundred of the donors because counts were too low. According to a later analysis, TCR association rates differed among HLA loci, with DRB1 alleles showing the most associated TCRs and HLA-C alleles showing the fewest. In a later analysis, most CMV-associated TCR beta chains were found to appear HLA-restricted, with HLA associations seemingly driven largely by CMV exposure. A cluster of highly shared sequence variants was judged likely to be a technical artifact of the sequencing pipeline. At a false discovery rate of 0.05, a later analysis linked 16,951 TCR beta sequences to specific HLA alleles. In the study, some 160 TCR beta chains were listed as associated with cytomegalovirus. Immune exposure information for the cohort was limited to CMV serostatus. In vitro tests confirmed that a few of the cytomegalovirus-associated TCR beta chains recognize cytomegalovirus antigens. Most TCR sequences were observed very rarely across donors, whereas some public TCRs were present in many individuals. An association between a missense DCLRE1C variant and V-gene and J-gene trimming of TCR beta chains was found in a later genetic analysis and replicated in an independent cohort. When HLA alleles, especially DR and DQ, strongly co-occurred, attributing TCR associations to individual alleles was difficult. A further reported finding was that TCR beta sequences accurately predicted the HLA-A and HLA-B alleles for most subjects in the first cohort. Some IMGT-functional V segments, including TRBV6-2 and TRBV6-3, could not be distinguished by the 87-base-pair reads and were therefore excluded. Because HLA typing was missing for some donors at each locus, association tests included only the typed subset.

In total, around 600 healthy bone marrow donors made up the cohort. All cohort members were sampled while nominally healthy, although unrecorded immune exposures were likely present. The donor tested CMV seropositive and was one of the 289 seropositive cohort members. A peripheral blood sample was collected from each donor, and TCR beta sequencing was performed on peripheral blood mononuclear cells. The Qiagen DNeasy Blood Extraction Kit was used to extract genomic DNA from the blood cell samples. Of note for this clone: The antigen it binds to is not known. Base qualities are missing; no much larger clone stands one base away.

Preparation of the library involved the immunoSEQ multiplex PCR assay. For the multiplex PCR, a mixture combining 60 forward primers for TCR Vbeta segments and 13 reverse primers for TCR Jbeta segments was used. A multiplex PCR assay on genomic DNA amplified the CDR3 region of rearranged TCR beta genes. Amplified TCR beta libraries were sequenced as 87-base-pair reads on the Illumina HiSeq System. In the source study's methods: A later analysis tallied about 77 million unique TCR beta chains across the 666 repertoires, and around 12 million of those chains were shared by two or more donors. To remove PCR and sequencing errors, raw reads were error-corrected and collapsed into unique sequences using a nearest-neighbor algorithm that merged closely related sequences. Alignment of CDR3 sequences to IMGT reference sequences was used to assign V, D and J gene segments. For a sequence to be retained, at least a six-nucleotide match to both a V gene segment and a J gene segment was required. Rearrangements were classified as productive when the CDR3 lacked stop codons and remained in frame with V and J, and all other rearrangements were classified as non-productive. CDR3 was defined by IMGT convention, running from the second conserved V-encoded cysteine to the conserved J-encoded phenylalanine. Sequences without an unambiguous match to a single V gene segment were excluded from the earlier analysis of 450 to 650 of the donors. An earlier analysis of fewer than 750 of the donors called V segments functional above 56.7% productive rearrangements and segregating when the between-donor standard deviation exceeded 5%. A statistical classification framework was developed to diagnose cytomegalovirus status using the catalog of TCR beta chain sequences. A later analysis assigned V and J genes by comparing TCR nucleotide sequences with IMGT/GENE-DB human TR gene sequences. Using the TCRdist pipeline, a later analysis assigned CDR3 sequences along with most-parsimonious VDJ recombination scenarios. A later analysis defined each TCR beta chain by its CDR3 amino acid sequence plus V-gene family, and excluded reads lacking a unique V-gene family. As a way to deal with suspected cross-contamination and a sequencing artifact, a later analysis dropped roughly 620 nucleotide sequences that were highly shared and had low generation probability. In a later analysis, a clonal expansion index was calculated for each public chain from normalized within-repertoire ranks of inferred template counts. Generation probabilities in a later analysis came from a VDJ recombination model fitted to out-of-frame rearrangements, and those results were checked against IGoR. In a later analysis, TCR-TCR, TCR-HLA and TCR-CMV co-occurrence was scored with hypergeometric tests, and a repertoire-size bias correction was applied to TCR pairs. A later analysis estimated false discovery rates by permuting HLA or CMV assignments 20 times. In a later analysis, co-occurring TCRs were grouped with DBSCAN, and TCRdist sequence similarity was added when clustering was performed within HLA-allele-positive subsets. Repertoires with fewer than 30,000 or more than 120,000 public chains, plus five repertoires with anomalous nucleotide sharing, were excluded from co-occurrence clustering. The immuneACCESS repertoire file appears here via TCRdb, limited to in-frame rearrangements. These files lack a portion of the clones; in checked studies, under half of the deficit traces to unresolved V genes, and the cause of the others is not known. V and J calls plus clone size are reproduced from that table; the DNA served to infer D and trimming. The sample contains about 190,000 clones, approximately 80% of them found a single time. The top ten constitute roughly 15% of the sample.

The germline V gene specifies SGHVS as CDR1 and FQNEAQ as CDR2. Trimming takes 1 base from V and 3 bases from J, and the germline ends sit 10 bases apart. There are 14 amino acids in the CDR3, from cysteine to phenylalanine inclusive. The retained sequence is limited to the CDR3, 42 bases, with the frame set at the first base. Sequenced sample: PBMCs. The chain is encoded by TRBV7-8 joined to TRBJ2-7; possibly the D gene is TRBD1, per 5 matching bases. The origin of this receptor is a woman in her 30s in good health and CMV-seropositive. The DNA is TGTGCCAGCAGCTTAGATGGTCAGGGCTACGAGCAGTACTTC. The translation is CASSLDGQGYEQYF. Supplemented by the reference TRBV7-8 and TRBJ2-7 proteins around the CDR3, the complete variable domain is GAGVSQSPRYKVAKRGQDVALRCDPISGHVSLFWYQQALGQGPEFLTYFQNEAQLDKSGLPSDRFFAERPEGSVSTLKIQRTQQEDSAVYLCASSLDGQGYEQYFGPGTRLTVT.